The text below deals with one TCR beta chain. This sample is part of a study of T-cell reconstitution after alpha-beta-depleted transplantation in children. Unique molecular identifiers were built into the TCRbeta library. TCRdb recomputed calls from the PCR reads with MiXCR, one row per CDR3 protein. This table has around 400,000 distinct CDR3 sequences, roughly 20% appearing once. The sequence came from a human donor who donated a stem cell graft to a child with acute myeloid leukemia. Sequencing was performed on PBMCs from the stem cell graft donor, taken from the stem cell graft.

The CDR3 spells CASSQEEGLSQETQYF. CDR3 DNA sequence: TGTGCCAGCAGCCAAGAGGAAGGACTATCCCAAGAGACCCAGTACTTC. The V gene is TRBV4-2, the J gene TRBJ2-5; a possible D gene is TRBD2 (6 bases). The germline CDR1 and CDR2 sequences are LGHNA and YNFKEQ. CDR3 length: 16 amino acids. V lost 0 bases to trimming and J lost 1 base, with 12 bases between them.